The 28 T cell receptor beta chains presented below share a single source sample, sequenced in a study of STAT5B mutations in CD4+ large granular lymphocyte leukemia. Measured with immunoSEQ multiplex PCR; TCRdb has only the in-frame clones, and not every one. Of fewer than 25,000 clones listed, roughly 83% are singletons. The source material was CD4+ T cells from blood buffy coats. The receptors were gathered from a human donor in good health.

The rearrangement joins TRBV6-1 to TRBJ1-1, with 9 bases fitting TRBD1. The CDR3 runs 14 residues. CDR1 is MNHNS, CDR2 SASEGT, per germline. V lost 7 bases and J lost 6; bases outside the gene matches: 9. The CDR3 sequence: CASNHDRGRSEAFF. Here the CDR3 DNA reads TGTGCCAGCAACCACGACAGGGGGAGATCTGAAGCTTTCTTT.

The chain employs TRBV5-6 and TRBJ1-2; D is possibly TRBD1 (5 bases). Germline lookup yields CDR1 SGHDT and CDR2 YYEEEE. There are 12 residues in the CDR3. Trimming removed 1 base at V and 10 bases at J, with 11 bases between. CDR3 sequence: CASSLLNGAYTF. DNA for the CDR3: TGTGCCAGCAGCTTGTTGAACGGGGCCTACACCTTC.

This rearrangement joins TRBV2 to TRBJ2-7, with D perhaps matching TRBD1 (5 bases). With 11 bases removed from V and 7 bases from J, the gap between germline ends came to 18 bases. The CDR3 is 12 residues long. Germline V CDR1 and CDR2: SNHLY, FYNNEI. CDR3 residues: CAGRAQGREQYF. The CDR3 DNA reads as TGTGCCGGCCGTGCCCAGGGTAGGGAGCAGTACTTC.

This chain uses TRBV2 with TRBJ1-3; D is unclear. CDR1 SNHLY and CDR2 FYNNEI come from the germline V gene. The CDR3 contains 14 residues. The V gene lost 7 bases and the J gene lost 7 bases, with 17 bases spanning the gap. CDR3 DNA: TGTGCCAGCATCGAGGGATCGGGGAGGAACACCATATATTTT. Amino acid sequence: CASIEGSGRNTIYF.

The genes are TRBV9 and TRBJ2-1, with 9 nucleotides matching TRBD1. The germline V gene encodes CDR1 SGDLS and CDR2 YYNGEE. The CDR3 totals 16 residues. With V trimmed by 0 bases and J by 1 base, 2 bases remained unmatched. The CDR3 is CASSVVDRGSYNEQFF. The CDR3 bases are TGTGCCAGCAGCGTAGTAGACAGGGGGTCCTACAATGAGCAGTTCTTC.

This clone was recorded a few times. This chain uses TRBV18 with TRBJ2-7, with D perhaps TRBD2 (5 bases). This CDR3 spans 13 amino acids. Germline V lookup: CDR1 KGHSH, CDR2 LQKENI. V gave up 0 bases and J gave up 4 bases, with 7 bases separating them. The CDR3 nucleotides read TGTGCCAGCTCACCACCGTCGGGGTACGAGCAGTACTTC. Its protein product is CASSPPSGYEQYF.

The chain has TRBV2 and TRBJ2-5; 8 bases fit TRBD1. V trimming: 10 bases; J trimming: 3 bases; junction bases outside the gene matches: 13. Germline lookup yields CDR1 SNHLY and CDR2 FYNNEI. This CDR3 has 15 residues. This CDR3 reads CATEGWTGLEETQYF. The CDR3 DNA sequence: TGTGCCACCGAGGGATGGACAGGGCTTGAAGAGACCCAGTACTTC.

This clone has just a few counts. The chain carries TRBV7-2 and TRBJ2-1, with TRBD2 as a possible D gene (6 bases). Between the trimmed V and J ends, which lost 1 base and 7 bases, there was a span of 14 bases. The germline V gene encodes CDR1 SGHTA and CDR2 FQGNSA. The CDR3 totals 15 residues. In DNA form, the CDR3 reads TGTGCCAGCAGCTTAGGGGGAGGCCAAGGAAATGAGCAGTTCTTC. Translated: CASSLGGGQGNEQFF.

The sample holds one count of this clone. V is TRBV29-1 and J is TRBJ2-3; D is unclear. Germline CDR1 and CDR2: SQVTM and ANQGSEA. With 2 bases removed from V and 0 bases from J, the gap between germline ends came to 18 bases. The CDR3 is 17 amino acids. The CDR3 DNA reads as TGCAGCGTTGAAAGGGAAGGTTCGGATACTAGCACAGATACGCAGTATTTT. Residues: CSVEREGSDTSTDTQYF.

The chain recombines TRBV7-9 with TRBJ2-7; possible D gene TRBD1, 5 bases. Trimming took off 2 bases at V and 2 bases at J, with 10 bases between the two ends. The CDR3 totals 14 residues. Germline values: CDR1 SEHNR, CDR2 FQNEAQ (reference sequence). Here the CDR3 reads CASSLYQGTYEQYF. The CDR3 DNA reads as TGTGCCAGCAGCTTATATCAGGGCACCTACGAGCAGTACTTC.

Only one count was recorded for this clone. J is TRBJ2-3 and V is TRBV5-6, with no clear D. Trimming shortened V by 3 bases and J by 7 bases, and 24 bases separated the two germline ends. Germline V CDR1 and CDR2: SGHDT, YYEEEE. The CDR3 spans 17 residues. The CDR3 loop reads CASSSDLLSLTTHTQYF. The CDR3, as DNA: TGTGCCAGCAGCTCCGATCTCCTTAGCCTAACGACCCATACGCAGTATTTT.

The gene calls are TRBV15 and TRBJ1-3; no clear D gene. Trimming took off 1 base at V and 0 bases at J, with 10 bases between the two ends. The CDR3 has 16 amino acids. CDR1 LNHNV and CDR2 YYDKDF come from the germline V gene (reference sequence). CDR3 protein: CATSRGRQLSGNTIYF. The CDR3 DNA reads TGTGCCACCAGCAGAGGGCGCCAGCTCTCTGGAAACACCATATATTTT. Full variable domain (rest looked up from reference TRBV15 and TRBJ1-3): DAMVIQNPRYQVTQFGKPVTLSCSQTLNHNVMYWYQQKSSQAPKLLFHYYDKDFNNEADTPDNFQSRRPNTSFCFLDIRSPGLGDTAMYLCATSRGRQLSGNTIYFGEGSWLTVV.

V and J are TRBV30 and TRBJ1-1; D perhaps matches TRBD1 (5 bases). Germline V gene lookup returns CDR1 GTSNPN and CDR2 SVGIG (reference sequence). V lost 4 bases, J lost 2 bases, and 14 bases lay in between. The CDR3 has 14 amino acids. This CDR3 reads CAWKAGAKNTEAFF. The DNA of the CDR3 is TGTGCCTGGAAAGCTGGGGCGAAAAACACTGAAGCTTTCTTT. The full variable domain, its missing parts supplied by reference TRBV30 and TRBJ1-1, is SQTIHQWPATLVQPVGSPLSLECTVEGTSNPNLYWYRQAAGRGLQLLFYSVGIGQISSEVPQNLSASRPQDRQFILSSKKLLLSDSGFYLCAWKAGAKNTEAFFGQGTRLTVV.

The CDR3 bases are TGTGCCAGCAGTGACGGTTGGAACACCGGGGAGCTGTTTTTT. Amino acids: CASSDGWNTGELFF. This chain links TRBV6-4 with TRBJ2-2; D not certain. The V end lost 2 bases, the J end lost 1 base, and 5 bases lay between the germline ends. This CDR3 has 14 amino acids. Germline V lookup: CDR1 MRHNA, CDR2 SNTAGT.

This clone was counted a few times. The genes are TRBV10-3 and TRBJ1-5, with a weak D call TRBD1 (5 bases). The V gene lost 3 bases and the J gene lost 4 bases, with 13 bases spanning the gap. There are 15 residues in the CDR3. Germline loops: CDR1 ENHRY, CDR2 SYGVKD. The CDR3 DNA sequence: TGTGCCATCAGTGAATCGGCAGGGAATAATCAGCCCCAGCATTTT. This gives the protein CAISESAGNNQPQHF.

The V call is TRBV5-6, the J call TRBJ1-2; TRBD1 might be the D (5 bases). The CDR3 runs to 13 residues. Germline CDR1 reads SGHDT; CDR2 reads YYEEEE. Trimming removed 4 bases from V and 2 bases from J, with 9 bases in between. CDR3 residues: CASSPGANYGYTF. DNA of the CDR3: TGTGCCAGCAGCCCCGGGGCGAACTATGGCTACACCTTC.

CDR3 amino acids: CASSLTSGSRPSDTQYF. The CDR3 DNA is TGTGCCAGCAGCTTAACTAGCGGGAGTCGTCCGTCAGATACGCAGTATTTT. The J gene is TRBJ2-3, the V gene TRBV7-2, with 11 bases that match TRBD2. The CDR3 has 17 residues. Germline CDR1 is SGHTA and CDR2 is FQGNSA. Losses at the gene ends were 2 bases for V and 4 bases for J; bases not matched to a gene: 8. Looking up the rest from reference TRBV7-2 and TRBJ2-3 gives the full variable domain: GAGVSQSPSNKVTEKGKDVELRCDPISGHTALYWYRQSLGQGLEFLIYFQGNSAPDKSGLPSDRFSAERTGGSVSTLTIQRTQQEDSAVYLCASSLTSGSRPSDTQYFGPGTRLTVL.

The chain links TRBV9 to TRBJ1-1; 10 bases line up with TRBD1. This CDR3 has 14 residues. Germline V lookup: CDR1 SGDLS, CDR2 YYNGEE. J lost 7 bases, V lost 3 bases, and 6 bases had no gene match. The CDR3 is CASSADRGRGEAFF. The CDR3 region has the DNA TGTGCCAGCAGCGCCGACAGGGGGCGCGGTGAAGCTTTCTTT.

The chain is built from TRBV7-8 and TRBJ1-5, with D maybe TRBD1 (5 bases). Germline CDR1 is SGHVS and CDR2 is FQNEAQ. V was shortened by 1 base and J by 9 bases, with 19 bases between the two germline ends. This CDR3 is built from 16 residues. CDR3 sequence: CASSLEAGTLYRPQHF. The CDR3 DNA reads TGTGCCAGCAGCTTAGAGGCCGGGACTCTGTATCGGCCCCAGCATTTT.

The chain uses TRBV10-3 and TRBJ2-7; 9 bases are shared with TRBD2. The ends lost 6 bases at V and 3 bases at J; junction bases unmatched: 6. CDR3 length: 14 amino acids. Germline values: CDR1 ENHRY, CDR2 SYGVKD. This chain's CDR3 is CAIRPGTSNYEQYF. The CDR3 bases are TGTGCCATCAGGCCCGGGACTAGCAACTACGAGCAGTACTTC.

This chain links TRBV30 with TRBJ1-1, with D possibly being TRBD1 (5 bases). The CDR3 covers 13 residues. The germline V and J ends were trimmed by 8 bases and 2 bases, with 15 bases remaining between them. Germline values: CDR1 GTSNPN, CDR2 SVGIG (reference sequence). The CDR3 spells CAGTGQTNTEAFF. CDR3 coding DNA: TGTGCCGGGACGGGTCAGACAAACACTGAAGCTTTCTTT.

The chain recombines TRBV6-5 with TRBJ2-1, with D unresolved. The V end lost 5 bases, the J end lost 0 bases, and 11 bases lay between the germline ends. CDR3 length: 15 amino acids. Germline values: CDR1 MNHEY, CDR2 SVGAGI. The CDR3 protein is CASSRVLRSYNEQFF. In DNA, the CDR3 is TGTGCCAGCAGTCGAGTTCTGCGCTCCTACAATGAGCAGTTCTTC.

The genes are TRBV25-1 and TRBJ1-2, with 8 positions matching TRBD1. The CDR3 runs 14 residues. With V trimmed by 6 bases and J by 4 bases, 7 bases remained unmatched. Germline lookup yields CDR1 MGHDK and CDR2 SYGVNS. The CDR3 is CASRRTGMSYGYTF. CDR3 DNA sequence: TGTGCCAGCAGACGGACAGGGATGAGCTATGGCTACACCTTC.

The V call is TRBV9, the J call TRBJ2-7; 10 bases agree with TRBD1. V shed 3 bases, J shed 3 bases, and the junction held 3 bases outside the gene matches. This CDR3 comprises 14 residues. Germline lookup yields CDR1 SGDLS and CDR2 YYNGEE. CDR3 coding DNA: TGTGCCAGCAGCGGAGGGGACAGGGGCTACGAGCAGTACTTC. Translation gives CASSGGDRGYEQYF.

As DNA, the CDR3 is TGTGCCAGCGGGGCAAAATACGAGCAGTACTTC. Residues: CASGAKYEQYF. The chain joins TRBV6-5 to TRBJ2-7, with a possible D match to TRBD1 (5 bases). The CDR3 consists of 11 residues. Looked up from germline, CDR1 is MNHEY and CDR2 is SVGAGI. Trimming removed 8 bases at V and 4 bases at J, with 9 bases between.

The chain couples TRBV4-1 to TRBJ2-3, with 14 bases matching TRBD2. Trimming cost V 1 base and J 5 bases; bases outside gene matches: 5. CDR1 is MGHRA, CDR2 YSYEKL, per germline. The CDR3 spans 17 residues. This CDR3 reads CASSQGGTSGSKDTQYF. Here the CDR3 DNA reads TGCGCCAGCAGCCAAGGGGGGACTAGCGGGAGTAAAGATACGCAGTATTTT.

This sequence joins TRBV19 and TRBJ1-1; D call uncertain. V shed 3 bases and J shed 6 bases, with 11 bases lying between them. Germline V lookup: CDR1 LNHDA, CDR2 SQIVND (reference sequence). The CDR3 covers 13 residues. CDR3 protein: CASSMEEWAEAFF. The CDR3 nucleotides read TGTGCCAGTAGTATGGAGGAATGGGCTGAAGCTTTCTTT.

The chain recombines TRBV6-6 with TRBJ2-3; D unresolved. Germline assignment: CDR1 MNHNY and CDR2 SVGAGI (reference sequence). This CDR3 is 12 amino acids long. Between the trimmed V and J ends, which lost 8 bases and 2 bases, there was a span of 8 bases. The CDR3 DNA reads as TGTGCCAGCTCCCGATTCACAGATACGCAGTATTTT. Translation: CASSRFTDTQYF.